A single sample is the source of the 23 T cell receptor beta chains below, sequenced in a study of blood T cell repertoires in COVID-19. The assay was immunoSEQ multiplex PCR, and TCRdb's table has in-frame clones only and misses some. The table includes tens of thousands of clones, about 80% detected once. Input material: peripheral blood. The receptor source for this set is a man in his sixties or seventies who had recovered from COVID-19.

The chain has TRBV19 and TRBJ1-2; TRBD1 matches at 8 bases. The germline V gene has CDR1 LNHDA and CDR2 SQIVND (reference sequence). The CDR3 length is 16 residues. Trimming cost V 1 base and J 7 bases; bases outside gene matches: 11. CDR3 in DNA: TGTGCCAGTAGTATAGCCCAGGGGGGCAGGGGGCCTGGCTACACCTTC. Translated: CASSIAQGGRGPGYTF.

This rearrangement joins TRBV7-8 to TRBJ2-2; tentatively, D is TRBD1 (6 bases). V lost 2 bases, J lost 1 base, and 11 bases lay in between. The CDR3 is 16 residues long. Per the germline V gene, CDR1 is SGHVS and CDR2 is FQNEAQ. The CDR3, as DNA: TGTGCCAGCAGCTTAAGGACAGCGTTGAACACCGGGGAGCTGTTTTTT. Protein sequence: CASSLRTALNTGELFF. Full variable domain (outside the CDR3, taken from reference TRBV7-8 and TRBJ2-2): GAGVSQSPRYKVAKRGQDVALRCDPISGHVSLFWYQQALGQGPEFLTYFQNEAQLDKSGLPSDRFFAERPEGSVSTLKIQRTQQEDSAVYLCASSLRTALNTGELFFGEGSRLTVL.

V and J are TRBV28 and TRBJ2-7; TRBD2 matches at 8 bases. J gave up 7 bases and V 6 bases, and 11 bases lay outside the gene matches. The CDR3 is 14 residues long. Germline values: CDR1 MDHEN, CDR2 SYDVKM. CDR3 nucleotide sequence: TGTGCCAGCAGCCAGACTGGACTAGCTTTAGAGCAGTACTTC. It specifies CASSQTGLALEQYF.

J is TRBJ1-5 and V is TRBV30; 9 bases are shared with TRBD1. Germline values: CDR1 GTSNPN, CDR2 SVGIG (reference sequence). The trim removed 1 base at V and 5 bases at J, leaving 0 bases unmatched. The CDR3 loop spans 13 amino acids. The CDR3 sequence is CAWSGDRDQPQHF. CDR3 nucleotides: TGTGCCTGGAGTGGGGACAGGGATCAGCCCCAGCATTTT.

The chain recombines TRBV2 with TRBJ2-4, with D perhaps TRBD2 (5 bases). Germline lookup yields CDR1 SNHLY and CDR2 FYNNEI. The germline V and J ends were trimmed by 7 bases and 0 bases, with 16 bases remaining between them. This CDR3 is 16 amino acids long. CDR3 loop: CASTSGNILAKNIQYF. For the CDR3, the DNA is TGTGCCAGCACGTCGGGGAATATACTAGCCAAAAACATTCAGTACTTC.

CDR3 bases: TGTGCCAGCAGTTTAGGCAGGGTAAATGAAAAACTGTTTTTT. It is translated as CASSLGRVNEKLFF. V and J are TRBV6-5 and TRBJ1-4; D is possibly TRBD1 (5 bases). The germline V and J ends were trimmed by 4 bases and 5 bases, with 11 bases remaining between them. Germline V CDR1 and CDR2: MNHEY, SVGAGI. The CDR3 runs to 14 residues.

J is TRBJ2-5 and V is TRBV7-2; 9 bases fit TRBD1. This CDR3 has 14 amino acids. With 5 bases clipped from V and 0 bases from J, the junction kept 1 base outside the gene matches. CDR1 is SGHTA and CDR2 is FQGNSA in the germline V gene. The CDR3 here is CASSRDRDQETQYF. CDR3 DNA: TGTGCCAGCAGCCGGGACAGGGACCAAGAGACCCAGTACTTC.

This clone has a count of ten or more. This chain joins TRBV2 and TRBJ2-3; D remains unclear. CDR1 is SNHLY and CDR2 is FYNNEI in the germline V gene. With 7 bases removed from V and 0 bases from J, the gap between germline ends came to 5 bases. This CDR3 region has 12 residues. CDR3 bases: TGTGCCAGCACAATCAGCACAGATACGCAGTATTTT. Protein: CASTISTDTQYF.

The chain recombines TRBV2 with TRBJ2-5; 7 bases map to TRBD2. The CDR3 consists of 15 residues. V lost 3 bases, J lost 0 bases, and 4 bases stayed unmatched. The germline V gene has CDR1 SNHLY and CDR2 FYNNEI. This chain's CDR3 is CASSDDGGYQETQYF. DNA of the CDR3: TGTGCCAGCAGTGACGACGGGGGGTACCAAGAGACCCAGTACTTC.

The chain recombines TRBV9 with TRBJ2-3; a weak D match, TRBD1 (5 bases). The CDR3 runs 13 residues. Germline CDR1 is SGDLS and CDR2 is YYNGEE. Trimming stripped 4 bases from V and 6 bases from J, with 12 bases between. CDR3 sequence reads: CASSPTYRDTQYF. CDR3 in DNA: TGTGCCAGCAGCCCGACTTACAGGGATACGCAGTATTTT. Using reference TRBV9 and TRBJ2-3 for the parts outside the CDR3, the full variable domain is DSGVTQTPKHLITATGQRVTLRCSPRSGDLSVYWYQQSLDQGLQFLIQYYNGEERAKGNILERFSAQQFPDLHSELNLSSLELGDSALYFCASSPTYRDTQYFGPGTRLTVL.

The CDR3 protein is CASSVTGGLNEQFF. DNA of the CDR3: TGTGCCAGCAGCGTAACGGGGGGGCTAAATGAGCAGTTCTTC. V and J are TRBV3-1 (or the pseudogene TRBV3-2) and TRBJ2-1; 8 bases align to TRBD2. The V gene end was trimmed by 5 bases and the J gene end by 7 bases; junction bases not matched to a gene: 7. The CDR3 spans 14 residues. CDR1 is LGHDT, CDR2 YNNKEL, per germline (reference sequence).

The chain links TRBV19 to TRBJ2-2; D not resolved. There are 12 residues in the CDR3. V lost 6 bases to trimming and J lost 3 bases, with 5 bases between them. Germline V gene data show CDR1 as LNHDA and CDR2 as SQIVND (reference sequence). The CDR3 loop reads CASSRYTGELFF. Here the CDR3 DNA reads TGTGCCAGTAGCAGGTACACCGGGGAGCTGTTTTTT.

This sequence joins TRBV7-2 and TRBJ1-3; D may be TRBD1 (5 bases). The length of the CDR3 is 17 residues. Germline V gene data show CDR1 as SGHTA and CDR2 as FQGNSA. V was clipped by 1 base and J by 4 bases, with 17 bases between them. This CDR3 is CASSLGGVPSAGNTIYF. As DNA, the CDR3 is TGTGCCAGCAGCTTAGGGGGGGTTCCTTCGGCCGGAAACACCATATATTTT. The full variable domain, with the rest looked up from reference TRBV7-2 and TRBJ1-3, is GAGVSQSPSNKVTEKGKDVELRCDPISGHTALYWYRQSLGQGLEFLIYFQGNSAPDKSGLPSDRFSAERTGGSVSTLTIQRTQQEDSAVYLCASSLGGVPSAGNTIYFGEGSWLTVV.

The sample holds many counts of this clone. The chain is built from TRBV19 and TRBJ1-5, with 7 nucleotides matching TRBD1. Unmatched junction bases numbered 14, after V lost 5 bases and J lost 4 bases. This CDR3 is built from 17 residues. From germline, CDR1 is LNHDA and CDR2 SQIVND (reference sequence). This CDR3 reads CASSPPGGGSANQPQHF. In nucleotides, the CDR3 is TGTGCCAGTAGTCCTCCGGGAGGGGGCTCGGCAAATCAGCCCCAGCATTTT.

The rearrangement links TRBV5-1 to TRBJ2-7, with a tentative D call TRBD1 (6 bases). Germline values: CDR1 SGHRS, CDR2 YFSETQ. V was clipped by 5 bases and J by 6 bases, with 12 bases between them. The CDR3 extends over 12 amino acids. The CDR3 is CASRRTVGEQYF. The CDR3 nucleotides are TGCGCCAGCAGACGGACAGTCGGCGAGCAGTACTTC.

The chain is built from TRBV19 and TRBJ2-1, with 10 nucleotides matching TRBD2. After removal of 4 bases from V and 6 bases from J, the junction contained 9 bases not matched to a gene. This CDR3 has 16 residues. Germline lookup yields CDR1 LNHDA and CDR2 SQIVND (reference sequence). CDR3 amino acids: CASSTQGLAGVNEQFF. CDR3 DNA: TGTGCCAGTAGTACCCAGGGGCTAGCGGGAGTCAATGAGCAGTTCTTC.

CDR3 protein: CASRNRVAGNTIYF. CDR3 sequence (DNA): TGTGCCAGTAGAAACAGGGTAGCTGGAAACACCATATATTTT. The chain combines TRBV19 with TRBJ1-3, with D maybe TRBD1 (6 bases). This CDR3 has 14 amino acids. Germline V CDR1 and CDR2: LNHDA, SQIVND (reference sequence). Trimming stripped 6 bases from V and 2 bases from J, with 11 bases between.

The rearrangement joins TRBV29-1 to TRBJ2-7; 10 positions agree with TRBD2. Losses at the gene ends were 6 bases for V and 1 base for J; bases not matched to a gene: 18. This CDR3 region has 18 residues. CDR1 SQVTM and CDR2 ANQGSEA come from the germline V gene. Written as DNA, the CDR3 is TGCAGCGTCCCCACACTGGATGTTAGGACTAGCGGTTCCTACGAGCAGTACTTC. Encoded protein: CSVPTLDVRTSGSYEQYF.

J is TRBJ1-3 and V is TRBV19, with D hard to call. V shed 2 bases and J shed 0 bases, with 11 bases lying between them. The CDR3 has 16 amino acids. Germline-derived CDR1 and CDR2 are LNHDA and SQIVND (reference sequence). The DNA for the CDR3 is TGTGCCAGTAGTATATGGACGGGAAACTCTGGAAACACCATATATTTT. Amino acids: CASSIWTGNSGNTIYF.

J is TRBJ2-1 and V is TRBV29-1; 8 bases map to TRBD1. J was trimmed by 6 bases and V by 1 base; bases with no gene match: 11. Germline values: CDR1 SQVTM, CDR2 ANQGSEA. This CDR3 has 16 amino acids. The CDR3 protein is CSVEAPDRVMGNEQFF. CDR3 DNA sequence: TGCAGCGTTGAAGCCCCGGACAGGGTTATGGGCAATGAGCAGTTCTTC.

The rearrangement joins TRBV6-2 or TRBV6-3 to TRBJ1-4; D not resolved. Germline CDR1 and CDR2: MNHEY and SVGEGT. This CDR3 is built from 15 residues. The V end lost 0 bases, the J end lost 0 bases, and 5 bases lay between the germline ends. CDR3 coding DNA: TGTGCCAGCAGTTACTCCGGGACAACTAATGAAAAACTGTTTTTT. Protein product: CASSYSGTTNEKLFF.

This rearrangement joins TRBV28 to TRBJ2-5, with 12 bases fitting TRBD2. V trimming: 0 bases; J trimming: 4 bases; junction bases outside the gene matches: 6. The CDR3 spans 17 residues. Germline lookup yields CDR1 MDHEN and CDR2 SYDVKM. Written as DNA, the CDR3 is TGTGCCAGCAGTTTATGGACTAGCGGGAGAACCCCAGAGACCCAGTACTTC. Amino acids: CASSLWTSGRTPETQYF.

The chain recombines TRBV11-2 with TRBJ1-1; TRBD1 agrees at 7 bases. The V gene end was trimmed by 5 bases and the J gene end by 4 bases; junction bases not matched to a gene: 7. There are 14 residues in the CDR3. CDR1 is SGHAT and CDR2 is FQNNGV in the germline V gene. CDR3 nucleotides: TGTGCCAGCAGCAAAGGGGCAGGGGGCACTGAAGCTTTCTTT. It translates to CASSKGAGGTEAFF.